This T cell receptor beta chain was sequenced during a study of CD8+ T cells in alopecia areata. This clone was detected only a few times. Its antigen is currently unknown. This CDR3 contains 18 residues. Unmatched junction bases numbered 10, after V lost 2 bases and J lost 0 bases. Germline CDR1 is SQVTM and CDR2 is ANQGSEA. Overall study results and limits: An increase in clonality over normal scalp was evident in lesional scalp, especially alopecia totalis/universalis. During tofacitinib treatment, many expanded lesional clones remained in scalp and blood.

Extraction and reverse transcription of RNA yielded cDNA as the sequencing template. The repertoire was sequenced with immunoSEQ multiplex PCR; TCRdb's copy has only in-frame clones and lacks some. Counted here are about 210,000 clones, about 50% occurring once; the ten biggest clones make up roughly 1.5%. The treatment here: oral pan-JAK inhibitor, 5-10 mg twice daily. The sample consisted of CD4+ T cells sorted from blood, taken at week 4, from a patient treated with tofacitinib. This clonotype was sampled from a human donor with alopecia areata. V usage is TRBV29-1 and J usage is TRBJ2-3; TRBD2 aligns across 11 bases. The CDR3 DNA sequence: TGCAGCGTTGAATCCCGGAGACTAGCGGGGACTAGCACAGATACGCAGTATTTT. This encodes CSVESRRLAGTSTDTQYF.